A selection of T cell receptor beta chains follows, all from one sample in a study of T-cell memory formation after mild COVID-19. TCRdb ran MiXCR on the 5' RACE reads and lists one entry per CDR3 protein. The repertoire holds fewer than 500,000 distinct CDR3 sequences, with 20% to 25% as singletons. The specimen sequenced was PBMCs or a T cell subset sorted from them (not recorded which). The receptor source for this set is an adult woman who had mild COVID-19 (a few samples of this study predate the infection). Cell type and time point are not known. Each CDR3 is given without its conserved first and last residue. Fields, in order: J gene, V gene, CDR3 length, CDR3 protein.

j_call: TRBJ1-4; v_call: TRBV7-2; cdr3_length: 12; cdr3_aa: ASSSWTGNEKLF
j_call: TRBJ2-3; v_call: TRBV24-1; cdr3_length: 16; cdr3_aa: ATSDATGTSGSMYTQY
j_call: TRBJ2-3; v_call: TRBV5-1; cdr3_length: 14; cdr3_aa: ASSFAGWTATDTQY
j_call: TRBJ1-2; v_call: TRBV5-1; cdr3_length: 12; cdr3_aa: ASSWAGDGYGYT
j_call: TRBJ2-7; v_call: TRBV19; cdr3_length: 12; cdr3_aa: ASSIVLDDYEQY
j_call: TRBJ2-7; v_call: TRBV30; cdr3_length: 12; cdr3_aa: AWSFTPRGYEQY
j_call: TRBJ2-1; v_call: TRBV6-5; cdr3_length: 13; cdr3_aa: ASRRNRGEYNEQF
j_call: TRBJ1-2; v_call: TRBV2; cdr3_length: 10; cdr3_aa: ASSDEGYGYT
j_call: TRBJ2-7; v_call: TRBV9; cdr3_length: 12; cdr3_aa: ASSVVPTHYEQY
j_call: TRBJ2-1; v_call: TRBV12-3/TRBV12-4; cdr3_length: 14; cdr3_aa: ASTSPLGRTTGGQF
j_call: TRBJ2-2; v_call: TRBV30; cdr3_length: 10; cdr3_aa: ACQGNSRELF
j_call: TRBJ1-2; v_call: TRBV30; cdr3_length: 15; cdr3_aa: AWSVPRGEWRGYGYT
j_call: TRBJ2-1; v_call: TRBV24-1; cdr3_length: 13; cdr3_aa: ATSVAGGYYNEQF
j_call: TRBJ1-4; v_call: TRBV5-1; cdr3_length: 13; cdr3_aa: ASSSASQEYEKLF
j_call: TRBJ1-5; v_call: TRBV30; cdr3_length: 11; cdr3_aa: AWSRGADQPQH
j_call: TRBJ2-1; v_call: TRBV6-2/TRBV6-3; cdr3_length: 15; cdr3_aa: ASSPAWDSLHYNEQF
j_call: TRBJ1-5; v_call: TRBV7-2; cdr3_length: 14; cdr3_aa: ASSPPGAGLGQPQH
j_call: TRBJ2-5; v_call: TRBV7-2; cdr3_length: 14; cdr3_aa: ASSASRWEGPETQY